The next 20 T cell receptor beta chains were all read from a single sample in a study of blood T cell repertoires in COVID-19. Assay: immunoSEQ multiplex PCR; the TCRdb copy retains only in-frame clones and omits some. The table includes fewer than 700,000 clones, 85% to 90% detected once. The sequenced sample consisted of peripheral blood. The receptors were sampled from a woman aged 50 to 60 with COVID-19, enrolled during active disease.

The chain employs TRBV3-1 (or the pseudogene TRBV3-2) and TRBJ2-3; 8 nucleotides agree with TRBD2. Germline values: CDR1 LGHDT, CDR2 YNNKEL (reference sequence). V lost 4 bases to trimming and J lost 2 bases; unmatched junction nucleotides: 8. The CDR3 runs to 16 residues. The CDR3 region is CASSPQAGAFTDTQYF. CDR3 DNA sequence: TGTGCCAGCAGCCCACAAGCGGGGGCCTTCACAGATACGCAGTATTTT.

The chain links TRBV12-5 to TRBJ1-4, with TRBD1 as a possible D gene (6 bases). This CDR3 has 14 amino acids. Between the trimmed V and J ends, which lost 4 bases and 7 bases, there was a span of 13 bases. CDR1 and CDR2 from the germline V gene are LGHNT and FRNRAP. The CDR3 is CASGSGTRPEKLFF. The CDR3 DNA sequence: TGTGCTAGTGGTTCCGGGACACGGCCTGAAAAACTGTTTTTT. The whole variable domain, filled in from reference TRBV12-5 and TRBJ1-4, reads DARVTQTPRHKVTEMGQEVTMRCQPILGHNTVFWYRQTMMQGLELLAYFRNRAPLDDSGMPKDRFSAEMPDATLATLKIQPSEPRDSAVYFCASGSGTRPEKLFFGSGTQLSVL.

CDR3 DNA sequence: TGTGCCAGCAGCAAAACAGGGGGCAATGAGCAGTTCTTC. It specifies CASSKTGGNEQFF. The J gene is TRBJ2-1, the V gene TRBV6-6, with 8 bases identical to TRBD1. After removal of 6 bases from V and 6 bases from J, the junction contained 4 bases not matched to a gene. Germline V gene lookup returns CDR1 MNHNY and CDR2 SVGAGI (reference sequence). The CDR3 is made up of 13 amino acids.

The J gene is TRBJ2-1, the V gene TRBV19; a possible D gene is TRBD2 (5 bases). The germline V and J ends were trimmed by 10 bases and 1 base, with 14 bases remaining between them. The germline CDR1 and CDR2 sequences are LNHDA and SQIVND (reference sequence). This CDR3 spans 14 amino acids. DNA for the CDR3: TGTGCCACGAAGAGGGAAAGGTCCTACAATGAGCAGTTCTTC. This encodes CATKRERSYNEQFF.

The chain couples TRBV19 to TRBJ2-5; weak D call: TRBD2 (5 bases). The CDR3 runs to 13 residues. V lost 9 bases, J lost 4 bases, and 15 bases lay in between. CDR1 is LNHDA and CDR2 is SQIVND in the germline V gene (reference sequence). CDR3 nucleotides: TGTGCCAGCTCGAGAGGGTATCGAGAGACCCAGTACTTC. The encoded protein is CASSRGYRETQYF.

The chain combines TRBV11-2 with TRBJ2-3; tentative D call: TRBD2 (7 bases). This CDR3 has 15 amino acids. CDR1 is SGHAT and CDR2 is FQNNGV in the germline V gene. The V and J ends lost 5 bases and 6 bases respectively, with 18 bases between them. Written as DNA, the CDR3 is TGTGCCAGCAGCCCGGGGGGCCTCGTCCTCGATACGCAGTATTTT. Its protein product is CASSPGGLVLDTQYF.

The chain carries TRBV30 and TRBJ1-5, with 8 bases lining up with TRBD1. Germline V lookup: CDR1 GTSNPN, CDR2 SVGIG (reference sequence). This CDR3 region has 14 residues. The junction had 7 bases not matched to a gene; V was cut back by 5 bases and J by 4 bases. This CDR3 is CAWGGGDRNQPQHF. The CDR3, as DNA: TGTGCCTGGGGTGGTGGGGACAGGAATCAGCCCCAGCATTTT.

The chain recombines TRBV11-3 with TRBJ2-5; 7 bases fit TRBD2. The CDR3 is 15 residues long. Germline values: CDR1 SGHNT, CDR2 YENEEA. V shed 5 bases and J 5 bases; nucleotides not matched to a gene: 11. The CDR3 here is CASSPGGEGGETQYF. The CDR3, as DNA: TGTGCCAGCAGCCCAGGAGGGGAGGGTGGGGAGACCCAGTACTTC.

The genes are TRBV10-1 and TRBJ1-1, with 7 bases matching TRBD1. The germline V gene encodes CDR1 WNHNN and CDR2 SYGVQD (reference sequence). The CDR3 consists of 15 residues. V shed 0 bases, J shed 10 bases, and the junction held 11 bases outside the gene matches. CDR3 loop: CASSESRDSSNGAFF. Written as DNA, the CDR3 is TGCGCCAGCAGTGAGTCCAGGGACAGCTCGAACGGAGCTTTCTTT.

The CDR3, as DNA: TGCGCCAGCAGCTTCAGGACAGGGACCAATTCACCCCTCCACTTT. It specifies CASSFRTGTNSPLHF. The V gene is TRBV5-1, the J gene TRBJ1-6, with TRBD1 identical over 8 bases. Trimming at V came to 2 bases and at J to 7 bases, leaving 5 bases not matched to a gene. CDR1 is SGHRS, CDR2 YFSETQ, per germline. This CDR3 spans 15 amino acids.

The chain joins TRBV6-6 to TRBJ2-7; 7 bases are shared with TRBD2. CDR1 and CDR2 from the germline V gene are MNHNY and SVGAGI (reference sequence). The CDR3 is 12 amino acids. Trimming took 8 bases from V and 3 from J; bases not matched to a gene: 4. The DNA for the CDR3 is TGTGCCAGCCGCGGGGGTATCTACGAGCAGTACTTC. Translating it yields CASRGGIYEQYF.

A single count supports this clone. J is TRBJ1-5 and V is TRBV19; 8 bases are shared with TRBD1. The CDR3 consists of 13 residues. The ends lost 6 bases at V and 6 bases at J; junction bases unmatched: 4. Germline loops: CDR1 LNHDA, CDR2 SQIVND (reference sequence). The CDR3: CASRKTGGQPQHF. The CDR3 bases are TGTGCCAGTAGGAAAACAGGGGGTCAGCCCCAGCATTTT.

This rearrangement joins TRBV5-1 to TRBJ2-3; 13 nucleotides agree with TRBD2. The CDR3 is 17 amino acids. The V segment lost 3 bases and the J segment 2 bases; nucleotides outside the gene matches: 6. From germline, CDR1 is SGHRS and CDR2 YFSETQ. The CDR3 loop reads CASSSYGTSGDTDTQYF. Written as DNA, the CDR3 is TGCGCCAGCAGCTCCTACGGGACTAGCGGGGACACAGATACGCAGTATTTT.

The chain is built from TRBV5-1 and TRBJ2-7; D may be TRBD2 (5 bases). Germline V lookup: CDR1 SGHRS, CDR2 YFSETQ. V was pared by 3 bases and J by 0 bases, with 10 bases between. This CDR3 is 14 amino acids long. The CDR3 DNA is TGCGCCAGCAGCTCAGAGCGGAGCTCCTACGAGCAGTACTTC. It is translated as CASSSERSSYEQYF.

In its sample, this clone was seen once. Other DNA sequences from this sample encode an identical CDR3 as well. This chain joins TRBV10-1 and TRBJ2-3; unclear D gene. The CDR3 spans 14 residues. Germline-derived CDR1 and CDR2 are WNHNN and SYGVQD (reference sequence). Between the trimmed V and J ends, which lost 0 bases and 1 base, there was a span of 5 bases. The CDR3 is CASSESAGTDTQYF. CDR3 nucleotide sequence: TGCGCCAGCAGTGAGTCGGCGGGCACAGATACGCAGTATTTT.

The CDR3 loop is CASSSTGGSETQYF. The CDR3 nucleotides read TGTGCCAGCAGCTCCACAGGGGGCAGTGAGACCCAGTACTTC. The rearrangement joins TRBV11-2 to TRBJ2-5; 9 bases fit TRBD1. The junction had 5 bases not matched to a gene; V was cut back by 4 bases and J by 5 bases. The germline V gene encodes CDR1 SGHAT and CDR2 FQNNGV. There are 14 residues in the CDR3. Together with reference TRBV11-2 and TRBJ2-5, the CDR3 gives the full variable domain: EAGVAQSPRYKIIEKRQSVAFWCNPISGHATLYWYQQILGQGPKLLIQFQNNGVVDDSQLPKDRFSAERLKGVDSTLKIQPAKLEDSAVYLCASSSTGGSETQYFGPGTRLLVL.

For the CDR3, the DNA is TGTGCCAGCAGCGCTCTTCCGGGACAGGGTCCTAATTCACCCCTCCACTTT. Its protein is CASSALPGQGPNSPLHF. V usage is TRBV25-1 and J usage is TRBJ1-6, with 9 bases matching TRBD1. Per the germline V gene, CDR1 is MGHDK and CDR2 is SYGVNS. The CDR3 loop spans 17 amino acids. V lost 6 bases to trimming and J lost 6 bases; unmatched junction nucleotides: 12.

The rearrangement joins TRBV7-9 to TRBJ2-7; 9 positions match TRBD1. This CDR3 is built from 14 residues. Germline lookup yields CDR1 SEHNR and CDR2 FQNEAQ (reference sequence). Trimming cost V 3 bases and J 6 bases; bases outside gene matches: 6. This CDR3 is CASSFPGQGSEQYF. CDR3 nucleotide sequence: TGTGCCAGCAGCTTCCCGGGACAGGGTAGCGAGCAGTACTTC.

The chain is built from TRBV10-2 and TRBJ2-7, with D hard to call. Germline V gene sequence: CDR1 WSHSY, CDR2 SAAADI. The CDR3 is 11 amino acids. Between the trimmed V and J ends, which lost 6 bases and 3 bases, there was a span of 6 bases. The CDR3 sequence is CASRNLYEQYF. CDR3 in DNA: TGCGCCAGCAGAAATCTCTACGAGCAGTACTTC.

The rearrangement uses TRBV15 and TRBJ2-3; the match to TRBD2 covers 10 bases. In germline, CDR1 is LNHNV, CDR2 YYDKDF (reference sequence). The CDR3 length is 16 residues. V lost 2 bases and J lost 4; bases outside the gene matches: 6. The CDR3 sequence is CATSRPGLAFPDTQYF. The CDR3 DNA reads TGTGCCACCAGCAGACCGGGACTAGCGTTTCCAGATACGCAGTATTTT.